Below, 32 T cell receptor beta chains from the same sample are listed, as sequenced in a study of blood T cells in healthy people across ages. A J-beta primer mix and a sample-barcoded 5' primer were used in a second PCR of about 7 to 12 cycles. Each CDR3 protein is one row after TCRdb ran MiXCR on the 5' RACE reads. Among approximately 1,100,000 distinct CDR3 sequences, 45% were seen once, and the ten largest hold under 20%. The sequenced material came from blood. These receptor sequences come from a woman in her sixties in good health.

The chain has TRBV21-1 and TRBJ2-4; the D segment call TRBD2 is taken from the table without a DNA check. The closer fit of TRBJ2-7 to the DNA end suggests the J call may be wrong. TRBV21-1 is given as a pseudogene. The CDR3 spans 17 residues. CDR3 residues: CASRGVSGRAWSYEQYF. The CDR3 DNA sequence: TGTGCCAGCAGGGGGGTTAGCGGGAGGGCCTGGTCCTACGAGCAGTACTTC.

The chain has TRBV6-2 or TRBV6-3 and TRBJ2-3; D is perhaps TRBD2 (6 bases). The germline V gene has CDR1 MNHEY and CDR2 SVGEGT. The CDR3 totals 13 residues. V gave up 10 bases and J gave up 6 bases, with 17 bases separating them. CDR3 DNA: TGTGCCAACAAGGGTAGCGGTGTTGATACGCAGTATTTT. Protein product: CANKGSGVDTQYF.

The chain uses TRBV2 and TRBJ1-1; D gene ambiguous. V gave up 1 base and J gave up 7 bases, with 10 bases separating them. Germline V lookup: CDR1 SNHLY, CDR2 FYNNEI. This CDR3 contains 13 residues. This CDR3 reads CASSEEGSGEAFF. The CDR3 DNA reads TGTGCCAGCAGTGAAGAGGGAAGTGGTGAAGCTTTCTTT.

The chain links TRBV12-3 or TRBV12-4 to TRBJ1-6; 9 bases line up with TRBD1. V lost 4 bases and J lost 7; bases outside the gene matches: 5. This CDR3 has 15 amino acids. In DNA form, the CDR3 reads TGTGCCAGCAGTTCTGAGACAGGGGGGAATTCACCCCTCCACTTT. Translation: CASSSETGGNSPLHF.

In this sample, this clonotype turned up once. The J gene is TRBJ2-2, the V gene TRBV4-2; D gene uncertain. V lost 0 bases to trimming and J lost 1 base, with 3 bases between them. Germline CDR1 LGHNA, CDR2 YNFKEQ. This CDR3 spans 14 amino acids. The CDR3 bases are TGTGCCAGCAGCCAAGAAGAGAACACCGGGGAGCTGTTTTTT. Encoded protein: CASSQEENTGELFF.

This clonotype turned up a few times. CDR3 region: CASSLSTSGRFAEQYF. CDR3 nucleotides: TGTGCCAGCAGTTTATCCACTAGCGGGAGGTTCGCCGAGCAGTACTTC. V gene TRBV27 combines with J gene TRBJ2-7; 12 bases are a match to TRBD2. Per germline, CDR1 MNHEY and CDR2 SMNVEV (reference sequence). CDR3 size: 16 residues. After removal of 0 bases from V and 6 bases from J, the junction contained 6 bases not matched to a gene.

The chain has TRBV6-7 and TRBJ2-7; D is unclear. TRBV6-7 is an ORF, with its function uncertain. Trimming removed 2 bases at V and 0 bases at J, with 14 bases between. The CDR3 is 16 residues long. The CDR3 region has the DNA TGTGCCAGCAGTTACGGGATGCCCCTTAGCTCCTACGAGCAGTACTTC. As protein: CASSYGMPLSSYEQYF.

The rearrangement uses TRBV7-9 and TRBJ2-4; 8 bases are shared with TRBD1. With the DNA end fitting TRBJ2-7 better, the J assignment may be wrong. This CDR3 has 14 amino acids. Germline V lookup: CDR1 SEHNR, CDR2 FQNEAQ (reference sequence). CDR3 sequence reads: CASSKDRARYEQYF. CDR3 in DNA: TGTGCCAGCAGCAAGGACAGGGCGCGGTACGAGCAGTACTTC.

The chain carries TRBV5-1 and TRBJ2-7; the match to TRBD2 covers 7 bases. After removal of 1 base from V and 3 bases from J, the junction contained 4 bases not matched to a gene. Germline values: CDR1 SGHRS, CDR2 YFSETQ. The CDR3 extends over 14 amino acids. The CDR3 DNA reads as TGCGCCAGCAGCTTGAGCGGGAAAATCTACGAGCAGTACTTC. Translated, it gives CASSLSGKIYEQYF.

J is TRBJ2-4 and V is TRBV4-1; 7 bases align to TRBD2. Matching the DNA end better, TRBJ2-7 makes the J call doubtful. Germline V CDR1 and CDR2: MGHRA, YSYEKL. This CDR3 is built from 13 residues. The CDR3 coding sequence is TGCGCCAGCAGCCGGGAGGGACTCTACGAGCAGTACTTC. The encoded protein is CASSREGLYEQYF.

V is TRBV20-1 and J is TRBJ2-7; the match to TRBD2 covers 12 bases. The junction had 6 bases not matched to a gene; V was cut back by 4 bases and J by 2 bases. The CDR3 runs 15 residues. Germline values: CDR1 DFQATT, CDR2 SNEGSKA (reference sequence). In DNA form, the CDR3 reads TGCAGTGCTATGACTAGCGGGGGACCACCCTACGAGCAGTACTTC. Its protein product is CSAMTSGGPPYEQYF.

The chain recombines TRBV19 with TRBJ2-1; TRBD2 matches 9 bases. The CDR3 totals 14 residues. In germline, CDR1 is LNHDA, CDR2 SQIVND (reference sequence). V trimming: 2 bases; J trimming: 6 bases; junction bases outside the gene matches: 2. CDR3 amino acids: CASSISGRINEQFF. CDR3 coding DNA: TGTGCCAGTAGTATAAGCGGGAGGATCAATGAGCAGTTCTTC.

CDR3 region: CASSQSTGGKGEAFF. The CDR3 DNA is TGTGCCAGCAGTCAGTCGACAGGGGGCAAGGGTGAAGCTTTCTTT. V gene TRBV6-5 combines with J gene TRBJ1-1; 10 bases agree with TRBD1. Germline lookup yields CDR1 MNHEY and CDR2 SVGAGI. Trimming cost V 5 bases and J 7 bases; bases outside gene matches: 10. The CDR3 is 15 amino acids.

V gene TRBV20-1 combines with J gene TRBJ2-3; 8 bases are a match to TRBD1. The CDR3 runs 15 residues. With 3 bases clipped from V and 1 base from J, the junction kept 6 bases outside the gene matches. CDR1 DFQATT and CDR2 SNEGSKA come from the germline V gene (reference sequence). The CDR3 bases are TGCAGTGCTAGTTCCCAGGACAGGGGCACAGATACGCAGTATTTT. Translated: CSASSQDRGTDTQYF.

V gene TRBV4-1 combines with J gene TRBJ2-7, with 11 bases matching TRBD2. The germline V gene encodes CDR1 MGHRA and CDR2 YSYEKL. The CDR3 extends over 17 amino acids. With V trimmed by 1 base and J by 4 bases, 9 bases remained unmatched. In DNA form, the CDR3 reads TGCGCCAGCAGCCAAGTCCTAGCGGGAGGTAATGCGTACGAGCAGTACTTC. It specifies CASSQVLAGGNAYEQYF.

The chain carries TRBV29-1 and TRBJ1-4, with a possible D match to TRBD1 (5 bases). Trimming took 6 bases from V and 0 from J, leaving 8 bases between them. The CDR3 is 13 amino acids. Germline V gene lookup returns CDR1 SQVTM and CDR2 ANQGSEA. The CDR3 DNA reads as TGCAGCGTCCAGGGAACAACTAATGAAAAACTGTTTTTT. This gives the protein CSVQGTTNEKLFF.

V gene TRBV7-9 combines with J gene TRBJ2-1; D unclear. CDR3 length equals 16 residues. Trimming removed 4 bases at V and 8 bases at J, with 21 bases between. Germline CDR1 SEHNR, CDR2 FQNEAQ (reference sequence). CDR3 region: CASSSPTGQQVYEQFF. CDR3 coding DNA: TGTGCCAGCAGCTCCCCGACGGGTCAGCAAGTCTATGAGCAGTTCTTC.

The sample holds one count of this clonotype. This may stem from a read error, because a much larger clone lies one nucleotide away. This CDR3 reads CASAAVGFQQYF. The CDR3 DNA is TGTGCCAGTGCTGCCGTGGGATTTCAGCAGTACTTC. The V and J genes are TRBV13 and TRBJ2-5; D is ambiguous. Trimming pared 9 bases from V and 11 bases from J, leaving 19 bases between. CDR3 length: 12 amino acids. Germline V gene sequence: CDR1 PRHDT, CDR2 FYEKMQ (reference sequence). Full variable domain (remainder filled in from reference TRBV13 and TRBJ2-5): AAGVIQSPRHLIKEKRETATLKCYPIPRHDTVYWYQQGPGQDPQFLISFYEKMQSDKGSIPDRFSAQQFSDYHSELNMSSLELGDSALYFCASAAVGFQQYFGPGTRLLVL.

The chain has TRBV20-1 and TRBJ2-7; D remains unclear. V was shortened by 2 bases and J by 9 bases, with 20 bases between the two germline ends. The CDR3 has 14 residues. CDR1 DFQATT and CDR2 SNEGSKA come from the germline V gene (reference sequence). CDR3 nucleotides: TGCAGTGCTAGACCTCGGAACCCCTCGGGCGGGCAGTACTTC. Encoded protein: CSARPRNPSGGQYF.

J is TRBJ2-5 and V is TRBV20-1; TRBD2 agrees at 8 bases. The V gene end was trimmed by 2 bases and the J gene end by 1 base; junction bases not matched to a gene: 3. The CDR3 length is 14 residues. CDR1 and CDR2 (germline): DFQATT, SNEGSKA (reference sequence). CDR3 bases: TGCAGTGCTAGACTAGCGGGTCCCCAAGAGACCCAGTACTTC. Translated: CSARLAGPQETQYF.

The table lists this clonotype with many counts. The rearrangement uses TRBV3-1 and TRBJ2-1; 14 nucleotides match TRBD2. Germline V gene sequence: CDR1 LGHDT, CDR2 YNNKEL (reference sequence). Unmatched junction bases numbered 1, after V lost 5 bases and J lost 4 bases. This CDR3 has 15 amino acids. The CDR3 reads CASSRTSGRYNEQFF. The CDR3 DNA is TGTGCCAGCAGCAGGACTAGCGGGAGGTACAATGAGCAGTTCTTC.

The DNA of the CDR3 is TGTGCCAGTTACAGGGATGTGGACTATGGCTACACCTTC. This codes for CASYRDVDYGYTF. The gene calls are TRBV2 and TRBJ1-2, with D maybe TRBD1 (6 bases). CDR3 length: 13 residues. Deletions cut 9 bases from V and 3 bases from J, with 14 bases between. The germline V gene encodes CDR1 SNHLY and CDR2 FYNNEI.

In its sample, this clonotype was seen a few times. The gene calls are TRBV7-9 and TRBJ2-5; 10 nucleotides agree with TRBD2. Unmatched junction bases numbered 12, after V lost 1 base and J lost 1 base. CDR1 SEHNR and CDR2 FQNEAQ come from the germline V gene (reference sequence). The length of the CDR3 is 19 residues. The CDR3 spells CASSLERPSGRGGQETQYF. The CDR3 DNA sequence: TGTGCCAGCAGCTTAGAAAGGCCTAGCGGGAGAGGCGGCCAAGAGACCCAGTACTTC.

This sequence joins TRBV9 and TRBJ2-1, with TRBD2 matching 8 bases. J gave up 0 bases and V 0 bases, and 5 bases lay outside the gene matches. The length of the CDR3 is 17 residues. Germline lookup yields CDR1 SGDLS and CDR2 YYNGEE. In DNA, the CDR3 is TGTGCCAGCAGCGTAGAGGGCGGGGGGAGCTCCTACAATGAGCAGTTCTTC. Protein product: CASSVEGGGSSYNEQFF.

Only a few counts were recorded for this clonotype. CDR3 nucleotides: TGTGCCAGCAGTCTTCAGGGGCTAGCGGGGCCCACAGATACGCAGTATTTT. Its translation: CASSLQGLAGPTDTQYF. The chain recombines TRBV28 with TRBJ2-3; 9 nucleotides match TRBD2. Germline lookup yields CDR1 MDHEN and CDR2 SYDVKM. The CDR3 totals 17 residues. Losses at the gene ends were 5 bases for V and 2 bases for J; bases not matched to a gene: 11.

The V call is TRBV9, the J call TRBJ2-2; D might be TRBD1 or TRBD2, each matching 5 bases. Trimming left V 6 bases short and J 4 bases short, with 10 bases between. Germline loops: CDR1 SGDLS, CDR2 YYNGEE. This CDR3 has 13 amino acids. The CDR3 DNA is TGTGCCAGCAAAGCTGGGGGCACCGGGGAGCTGTTTTTT. This translates into CASKAGGTGELFF. Based on the CDR3 plus reference TRBV9 and TRBJ2-2, the full variable domain is DSGVTQTPKHLITATGQRVTLRCSPRSGDLSVYWYQQSLDQGLQFLIQYYNGEERAKGNILERFSAQQFPDLHSELNLSSLELGDSALYFCASKAGGTGELFFGEGSRLTVL.

At least ten counts were recorded for this clonotype. J is TRBJ1-2 and V is TRBV11-1; TRBD1 is a possible D gene (6 bases). The V gene lost 2 bases and the J gene lost 5 bases, with 12 bases spanning the gap. Per germline, CDR1 SGHAT and CDR2 FQDESV (reference sequence). This CDR3 has 14 amino acids. The CDR3 spells CASSLRGHEYGYTF. CDR3 nucleotides: TGTGCCAGCAGCTTAAGGGGACACGAGTATGGCTACACCTTC.

V gene TRBV12-3 or TRBV12-4 combines with J gene TRBJ2-7; possibly TRBD2 for D (6 bases). V lost 3 bases and J lost 9, with 12 bases in between. The CDR3 has 12 residues. In nucleotides, the CDR3 is TGTGCCAGCAGTTTGGGGCGGGAAGTGCAGTACTTC. Translation: CASSLGREVQYF.

This chain links TRBV20-1 with TRBJ2-7; D remains unclear. The CDR3 loop spans 14 amino acids. With 0 bases removed from V and 0 bases from J, the gap between germline ends came to 9 bases. Germline CDR1 and CDR2: DFQATT and SNEGSKA (reference sequence). The CDR3 DNA reads as TGCAGTGCTAGAGATCAGTCGGTCTCCTACGAGCAGTACTTC. It yields the protein CSARDQSVSYEQYF.

The CDR3 sequence: CASSSETGGGETQYF. DNA of the CDR3: TGCGCCAGCAGCTCAGAGACAGGGGGGGGGGAGACCCAGTACTTC. The genes are TRBV5-1 and TRBJ2-7; 9 bases agree with TRBD1. The DNA end is a closer match to TRBJ2-5, so the J assignment may be wrong. Per germline, CDR1 SGHRS and CDR2 YFSETQ. The CDR3 has 15 amino acids.

The V and J genes are TRBV7-9 and TRBJ2-7; possibly TRBD2 for D (6 bases). V lost 4 bases to trimming and J lost 2 bases, with 9 bases between them. This CDR3 is 13 amino acids long. Germline loops: CDR1 SEHNR, CDR2 FQNEAQ (reference sequence). For the CDR3, the DNA is TGTGCCAGCAGCTCACCTAGCGCCTACGAGCAGTACTTC. Translation: CASSSPSAYEQYF. Based on the CDR3 plus reference TRBV7-9 and TRBJ2-7, the full variable domain is DTGVSQNPRHKITKRGQNVTFRCDPISEHNRLYWYRQTLGQGPEFLTYFQNEAQLEKSRLLSDRFSAERPKGSFSTLEIQRTEQGDSAMYLCASSSPSAYEQYFGPGTRLTVT.

The genes are TRBV5-4 and TRBJ1-2, with D uncertain. Germline V gives CDR1 SGHNT, CDR2 YYREEE (reference sequence). The ends were cut back, 0 bases at V and 6 bases at J, with 12 bases in the middle. The CDR3 consists of 14 residues. The CDR3 reads CASSLGGRDDGYTF. In nucleotides, the CDR3 is TGTGCCAGCAGCTTGGGAGGTAGAGACGATGGCTACACCTTC.